What follows are 10 T cell receptor beta chains derived from one specimen sequenced in a study of T cell responses to AZD1222 COVID-19 vaccine. The table came from immunoSEQ multiplex PCR; TCRdb's copy has only in-frame clones and leaves some out. The profile shows more than 85,000 clones, roughly nine tenths of them singletons. The material sequenced was peripheral blood, taken on day 0 of AZD1222 vaccination. The receptor set was obtained from an adult in good health.

The CDR3 nucleotides are TGCGCCAGCAGCGTCGGACGGGACTACGAGCAGTACTTC. As protein: CASSVGRDYEQYF. The chain combines TRBV10-2 with TRBJ2-7, with D possibly matching TRBD2 (5 bases). Germline CDR1 is WSHSY and CDR2 is SAAADI. The CDR3 is 13 amino acids. The germline V and J ends were trimmed by 6 bases and 3 bases, with 12 bases remaining between them.

V usage is TRBV2 and J usage is TRBJ2-1, with D unclear. The CDR3 spans 12 residues. Trimming cost V 6 bases and J 3 bases, with 6 bases left between them. In germline, CDR1 is SNHLY, CDR2 FYNNEI. As DNA, the CDR3 is TGTGCCAGCAGCCTGGACTACAATGAGCAGTTCTTC. It yields the protein CASSLDYNEQFF.

This clone came up a few times. This chain uses TRBV30 with TRBJ1-2, with TRBD1 matching 7 bases. The V gene end was trimmed by 2 bases and the J gene end by 3 bases; junction bases not matched to a gene: 15. In germline, CDR1 is GTSNPN, CDR2 SVGIG (reference sequence). The CDR3 consists of 17 residues. CDR3 sequence: CAWSPLEGGLLDYGYTF. The CDR3 bases are TGTGCCTGGAGTCCACTGGAAGGGGGCCTGCTAGACTATGGCTACACCTTC.

The rearrangement joins TRBV10-3 to TRBJ2-2; perhaps TRBD2 as D (6 bases). There are 14 residues in the CDR3. Trimming removed 4 bases from V and 8 bases from J, with 14 bases in between. The germline gives CDR1 ENHRY, CDR2 SYGVKD. CDR3 in DNA: TGTGCCATCAGTGCTGGGGGGTCAGTGGGGGAGCTGTTTTTT. This translates into CAISAGGSVGELFF.

This clone was picked up one time. The CDR3 DNA sequence: TGTGCCAGCAGCCTAGGTTTACCCGGACAGGGAGGTGGCTACACCTTC. This gives the protein CASSLGLPGQGGGYTF. V and J are TRBV3-1 (or the pseudogene TRBV3-2) and TRBJ1-2; 8 bases are a match to TRBD1. This CDR3 region has 16 residues. V was pared by 4 bases and J by 7 bases, with 14 bases of the junction left unmatched. CDR1 and CDR2 (germline): LGHDT, YNNKEL (reference sequence).

V gene TRBV5-1 combines with J gene TRBJ2-5; 8 bases map to TRBD1. Germline CDR1 is SGHRS and CDR2 is YFSETQ. V lost 7 bases to trimming and J lost 5 bases; unmatched junction nucleotides: 13. This CDR3 is 15 amino acids long. The CDR3 reads CASGPGQGLEETQYF. CDR3 bases: TGCGCCAGCGGGCCCGGACAGGGCCTGGAGGAGACCCAGTACTTC.

This chain joins TRBV5-1 and TRBJ2-3; the D is unclear. Germline lookup yields CDR1 SGHRS and CDR2 YFSETQ. This CDR3 spans 17 amino acids. Trimming removed 4 bases from V and 3 bases from J, with 21 bases in between. CDR3 coding DNA: TGCGCCAGCAGCAACCAAAGACCCGGAGTCGGGACAGATACGCAGTATTTT. Protein: CASSNQRPGVGTDTQYF.

Worth noting for this clone: This same CDR3 is encoded by further DNA sequences in the sample. The chain is built from TRBV9 and TRBJ2-2; D is undetermined. This CDR3 has 12 amino acids. Germline-derived CDR1 and CDR2 are SGDLS and YYNGEE. Trimming took 7 bases from V and 1 from J, leaving 5 bases between them. This CDR3 is CASVGNTGELFF. Here the CDR3 DNA reads TGTGCCAGCGTCGGGAACACCGGGGAGCTGTTTTTT.

The chain joins TRBV4-2 to TRBJ2-2; TRBD2 matches at 7 bases. Germline V CDR1 and CDR2: LGHNA, YNFKEQ. The CDR3 contains 18 residues. The junction had 13 bases not matched to a gene; V was cut back by 4 bases and J by 2 bases. Here the CDR3 DNA reads TGTGCCAGCAGCCCGATACCGAGAGCGGGACTAAACACCGGGGAGCTGTTTTTT. Protein sequence: CASSPIPRAGLNTGELFF.

The rearrangement links TRBV10-3 to TRBJ1-2, with D maybe TRBD1 (6 bases). This CDR3 is built from 13 residues. Germline CDR1 ENHRY, CDR2 SYGVKD. Trimming cost V 4 bases and J 0 bases, with 6 bases left between them. In DNA, the CDR3 is TGTGCCATCAGTGCAGGGGCTAACTATGGCTACACCTTC. Translation gives CAISAGANYGYTF.